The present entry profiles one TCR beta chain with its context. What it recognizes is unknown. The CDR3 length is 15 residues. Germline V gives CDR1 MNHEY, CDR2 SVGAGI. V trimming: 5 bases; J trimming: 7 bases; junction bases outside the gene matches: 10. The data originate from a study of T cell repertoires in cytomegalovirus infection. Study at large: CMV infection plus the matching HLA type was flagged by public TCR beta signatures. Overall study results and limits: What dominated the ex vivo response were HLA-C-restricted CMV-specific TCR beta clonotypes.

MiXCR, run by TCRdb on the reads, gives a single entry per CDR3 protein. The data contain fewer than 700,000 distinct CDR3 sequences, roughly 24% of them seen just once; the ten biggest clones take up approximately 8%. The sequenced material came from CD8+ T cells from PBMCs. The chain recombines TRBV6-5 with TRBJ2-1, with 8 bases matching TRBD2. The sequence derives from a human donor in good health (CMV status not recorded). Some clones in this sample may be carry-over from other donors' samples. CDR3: CASSPASGGMNEQFF. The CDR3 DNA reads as TGTGCCAGCAGTCCCGCGAGCGGGGGTATGAATGAGCAGTTCTTC.